This note documents a single TCR beta chain sequence. This sample is part of a study of blood T cell repertoires in COVID-19. Looking at the study overall: Nucleic acid was either cDNA or gDNA, and it came from T cells, B-cell-depleted T cells, or PBMCs.

Authors' analysis steps: Amplification of reference gene primers provided the estimated nucleated cell counts. Clones were read by immunoSEQ multiplex PCR, and TCRdb kept only the in-frame ones, dropping some. That table is the source of V, J and clone size, and D and trimming were worked out from the DNA. The sample gives about 170,000 clones, roughly 83% of which show up once; less than 3.5% is in the top ten. V dropped 1 base and J dropped 2; count of bases not matched to a gene: 9. CDR1 and CDR2 (germline): SEHNR, FQNEAQ (reference sequence). This CDR3 is 17 amino acids long. Sequenced material: peripheral blood. V gene TRBV7-9 combines with J gene TRBJ2-7; 9 bases map to TRBD1. The origin of this receptor is a woman in her sixties or seventies with acute or convalescent COVID-19. The CDR3 loop reads CASSLEGSWTGAYEQYF. The CDR3 DNA sequence: TGTGCCAGCAGCTTAGAGGGGTCATGGACAGGGGCCTACGAGCAGTACTTC.